These 30 T cell receptor beta chains came from one sample sequenced in a study of blood T cell repertoires in COVID-19. Sequencing was performed with immunoSEQ multiplex PCR; in TCRdb, only in-frame clones are kept and a portion is missing. The sample lists approximately 290,000 clones; around 90% were seen once. Material: PBMCs or T cells enriched from blood (not recorded which). All receptors come from a woman between 25 and 40 years old who had recovered from COVID-19.

V usage is TRBV15 and J usage is TRBJ2-3; D perhaps matches TRBD1 (6 bases). Germline-derived CDR1 and CDR2 are LNHNV and YYDKDF (reference sequence). This CDR3 region has 16 residues. V was shortened by 1 base and J by 2 bases, with 13 bases between the two germline ends. Here the CDR3 DNA reads TGTGCCACCAGCAGAGGAACAGGGTGGAACACAGATACGCAGTATTTT. Translating gives CATSRGTGWNTDTQYF.

This chain links TRBV5-8 with TRBJ1-1; 8 nucleotides match TRBD1. V lost 9 bases, J lost 5 bases, and 9 bases stayed unmatched. Germline V gene sequence: CDR1 SGHTS, CDR2 YDEGEE. The CDR3 extends over 13 amino acids. The CDR3 region has the DNA TGTGCCACCACTGAACAGGGGGGAACTGAAGCTTTCTTT. It encodes CATTEQGGTEAFF.

V usage is TRBV19 and J usage is TRBJ1-5, with D unclear. Trimming cost V 9 bases and J 0 bases, with 6 bases left between them. CDR3 size: 12 residues. Germline CDR1 and CDR2: LNHDA and SQIVND (reference sequence). The CDR3 is CARPDSNQPQHF. The CDR3 DNA sequence: TGTGCCAGACCAGATAGCAATCAGCCCCAGCATTTT.

The chain recombines TRBV5-5 with TRBJ2-2; 9 nucleotides align to TRBD2. With V trimmed by 0 bases and J by 2 bases, 8 bases remained unmatched. Germline V CDR1 and CDR2: SGHKS, YYEKEE (reference sequence). This CDR3 is built from 18 residues. The CDR3 spells CASSLDPASGENTGELFF. The CDR3 DNA reads TGTGCCAGCAGCTTGGACCCCGCTAGCGGGGAAAACACCGGGGAGCTGTTTTTT. Combining the CDR3 with reference TRBV5-5 and TRBJ2-2 gives the whole variable domain DAGVTQSPTHLIKTRGQQVTLRCSPISGHKSVSWYQQVLGQGPQFIFQYYEKEERGRGNFPDRFSARQFPNYSSELNVNALLLGDSALYLCASSLDPASGENTGELFFGEGSRLTVL.

This chain joins TRBV29-1 and TRBJ2-1, with TRBD2 matching 15 bases. CDR1 SQVTM and CDR2 ANQGSEA come from the germline V gene. This CDR3 spans 15 amino acids. V trimming: 7 bases; J trimming: 4 bases; junction bases outside the gene matches: 5. CDR3 sequence reads: CSATGTSGRYNEQFF. The CDR3 bases are TGCAGCGCAACCGGGACTAGCGGGAGGTACAATGAGCAGTTCTTC.

This clone was seen only once. The chain recombines TRBV27 with TRBJ2-1; D is possibly TRBD2 (7 bases). The V and J ends lost 6 bases and 7 bases respectively, with 28 bases between them. Germline V CDR1 and CDR2: MNHEY, SMNVEV (reference sequence). This CDR3 comprises 18 residues. For the CDR3, the DNA is TGTGCCAGCAGCAGGGGAGGGCGGGACCGTTATGGGGGGAATGAGCAGTTCTTC. Protein sequence: CASSRGGRDRYGGNEQFF.

This clone was observed once. The V and J genes are TRBV28 and TRBJ2-1; 7 bases line up with TRBD2. The V and J ends lost 6 bases and 4 bases, in that order; junction bases with no gene match: 9. Germline V lookup: CDR1 MDHEN, CDR2 SYDVKM. The CDR3 consists of 15 residues. The CDR3 sequence is CASSSVLASYNEQFF. The CDR3 nucleotides are TGTGCCAGCAGCTCTGTACTAGCGTCTTACAATGAGCAGTTCTTC.

This sequence joins TRBV25-1 and TRBJ2-7; TRBD1 matches 7 bases. V lost 6 bases and J lost 0; bases outside the gene matches: 5. Per the germline V gene, CDR1 is MGHDK and CDR2 is SYGVNS. The CDR3 runs to 14 residues. The CDR3 loop reads CASSRGLGSYEQYF. The CDR3 nucleotides are TGTGCCAGCAGCAGGGGGTTGGGCTCCTACGAGCAGTACTTC.

The rearrangement links TRBV30 to TRBJ2-3; a weak D match, TRBD1 (6 bases). Between the trimmed V and J ends, which lost 4 bases and 0 bases, there was a span of 17 bases. Germline V lookup: CDR1 GTSNPN, CDR2 SVGIG (reference sequence). The CDR3 has 16 residues. This CDR3 is CAWTGDIISSTDTQYF. CDR3 DNA sequence: TGTGCCTGGACCGGGGACATCATATCTAGCACAGATACGCAGTATTTT.

The CDR3 nucleotides are TGTGCCACCAGTGACCGTACAGGAATTAGTGCAGATACGCAGTATTTT. This translates into CATSDRTGISADTQYF. The chain joins TRBV24-1 to TRBJ2-3; perhaps TRBD1 as D (5 bases). Germline CDR1 and CDR2: KGHDR and SFDVKD. V was clipped by 4 bases and J by 4 bases, with 17 bases between them. The CDR3 runs to 16 residues.

The V gene is TRBV18, the J gene TRBJ2-7; a weak D match, TRBD2 (5 bases). The V gene's germline CDR1 is KGHSH and CDR2 LQKENI. V gave up 4 bases and J gave up 6 bases, with 22 bases separating them. This CDR3 region has 16 residues. CDR3 bases: TGTGCCAGCTCACGCTCTCCGAGCGGAATCTTGTTCGAGCAGTACTTC. This translates into CASSRSPSGILFEQYF.

V gene TRBV18 combines with J gene TRBJ1-1; the match to TRBD1 covers 12 bases. V was clipped by 2 bases and J by 0 bases; unmatched bases: 4. Germline CDR1 is KGHSH and CDR2 is LQKENI. There are 17 residues in the CDR3. Here the CDR3 reads CASSPKGQGAVNTEAFF. CDR3 DNA sequence: TGTGCCAGCTCACCAAAGGGACAGGGGGCTGTGAACACTGAAGCTTTCTTT. Based on the CDR3 plus reference TRBV18 and TRBJ1-1, the full variable domain is NAGVMQNPRHLVRRRGQEARLRCSPMKGHSHVYWYRQLPEEGLKFMVYLQKENIIDESGMPKERFSAEFPKEGPSILRIQQVVRGDSAAYFCASSPKGQGAVNTEAFFGQGTRLTVV.

This chain joins TRBV5-1 and TRBJ2-7; D perhaps matches TRBD2 (6 bases). V lost 1 base, J lost 3 bases, and 8 bases lay in between. Germline CDR1 is SGHRS and CDR2 is YFSETQ. The CDR3 extends over 13 amino acids. The CDR3 sequence is CASSLLADYEQYF. The CDR3 bases are TGCGCCAGCAGCTTGTTAGCGGACTACGAGCAGTACTTC.

V is TRBV12-2 and J is TRBJ2-5; the D call TRBD1 from the table was never checked on the DNA. TRBV12-2 is shown as a pseudogene. The CDR3 spans 14 residues. The DNA of the CDR3 is TGTGCAAGTCGCTTCCGAGACAGCCCTGGGACCCAGTACTTC. It encodes CASRFRDSPGTQYF.

The rearrangement links TRBV7-2 to TRBJ1-2; no firm D call. CDR3 size: 12 residues. Germline V CDR1 and CDR2: SGHTA, FQGNSA. The V gene lost 5 bases and the J gene lost 6 bases, with 10 bases spanning the gap. This chain's CDR3 is CASSPGIHGYTF. CDR3 DNA sequence: TGTGCCAGCAGCCCAGGAATCCATGGCTACACCTTC.

The rearrangement joins TRBV30 to TRBJ2-7; tentatively, D is TRBD1 (5 bases). Trimming stripped 1 base from V and 4 bases from J, with 11 bases between. The CDR3 length is 13 residues. CDR1 is GTSNPN and CDR2 is SVGIG in the germline V gene (reference sequence). CDR3 residues: CAWSADSQYEQYF. CDR3 coding DNA: TGTGCCTGGAGTGCAGACAGTCAATACGAGCAGTACTTC.

The rearrangement joins TRBV19 to TRBJ2-7; 11 bases line up with TRBD1. The germline V gene has CDR1 LNHDA and CDR2 SQIVND (reference sequence). The V segment lost 4 bases and the J segment 3 bases; nucleotides outside the gene matches: 5. The CDR3 covers 15 residues. In DNA, the CDR3 is TGTGCCAGTAGTACCGGGACAGGGGGGATCTACGAGCAGTACTTC. Amino acids: CASSTGTGGIYEQYF.

This rearrangement joins TRBV3-1 (or the pseudogene TRBV3-2) to TRBJ2-3; 7 bases fit TRBD2. Germline loops: CDR1 LGHDT, CDR2 YNNKEL (reference sequence). V dropped 4 bases and J dropped 5; count of bases not matched to a gene: 9. CDR3 size: 15 residues. The CDR3 sequence is CASSPEAGRGDTQYF. The CDR3 DNA reads as TGTGCCAGCAGCCCAGAAGCGGGGAGGGGAGATACGCAGTATTTT.

This chain links TRBV5-6 with TRBJ1-3, with 7 bases matching TRBD1. This CDR3 comprises 16 residues. Germline V gene lookup returns CDR1 SGHDT and CDR2 YYEEEE. The J segment lost 4 bases and the V segment lost 0 bases, leaving 7 bases of the junction unmatched. CDR3 sequence: CASSLDGQAPGNTIYF. CDR3 in DNA: TGTGCCAGCAGCTTGGATGGACAGGCCCCGGGAAACACCATATATTTT.

The chain uses TRBV19 and TRBJ1-1; D is perhaps TRBD1 (5 bases). The germline gives CDR1 LNHDA, CDR2 SQIVND (reference sequence). The V end was cut by 4 bases, the J end by 5 bases, with 14 bases between. The CDR3 sequence is 14 residues long. The CDR3 here is CASSTLREGTEAFF. The CDR3 DNA sequence: TGTGCCAGTAGTACCCTGAGGGAGGGGACTGAAGCTTTCTTT.

J is TRBJ2-7 and V is TRBV5-1; D is undetermined. V lost 7 bases and J lost 2, with 10 bases in between. This CDR3 region has 12 residues. Germline-derived CDR1 and CDR2 are SGHRS and YFSETQ. CDR3 amino acids: CASAGEPYEQYF. For the CDR3, the DNA is TGCGCCAGCGCAGGTGAGCCCTACGAGCAGTACTTC.

The chain recombines TRBV19 with TRBJ1-5; D might be TRBD1 (6 bases). Germline values: CDR1 LNHDA, CDR2 SQIVND (reference sequence). Between the trimmed V and J ends, which lost 4 bases and 8 bases, there was a span of 18 bases. This CDR3 comprises 15 residues. This CDR3 reads CASSNVDRSWEPQHF. The DNA for the CDR3 is TGTGCCAGTAGTAACGTCGACAGGTCATGGGAGCCCCAGCATTTT. Using reference TRBV19 and TRBJ1-5 for the parts outside the CDR3, the full variable domain is DGGITQSPKYLFRKEGQNVTLSCEQNLNHDAMYWYRQDPGQGLRLIYYSQIVNDFQKGDIAEGYSVSREKKESFPLTVTSAQKNPTAFYLCASSNVDRSWEPQHFGDGTRLSIL.

This sequence joins TRBV4-3 and TRBJ2-1, with 7 nucleotides matching TRBD2. The junction had 8 bases not matched to a gene; V was cut back by 1 base and J by 8 bases. This CDR3 region has 15 residues. CDR1 is LGHNA, CDR2 YSLEER, per germline. The CDR3 here is CASSQGASGLDEQFF. The CDR3 region has the DNA TGCGCCAGCAGCCAAGGGGCTAGCGGTTTGGATGAGCAGTTCTTC.

This clone was observed a handful of times. The chain couples TRBV20-1 to TRBJ1-2; a weak D match, TRBD1 (5 bases). V dropped 3 bases and J dropped 0 bases, with 17 bases sitting between them. This CDR3 has 16 amino acids. Germline loops: CDR1 DFQATT, CDR2 SNEGSKA (reference sequence). CDR3 protein: CSASGPMGGANYGYTF. The CDR3 DNA reads as TGCAGTGCTAGTGGTCCGATGGGGGGAGCTAACTATGGCTACACCTTC.

In this sample, this clone turned up once. The genes are TRBV13 and TRBJ2-1, with 13 bases identical to TRBD2. Trimming removed 5 bases from V and 9 bases from J; junction bases left unmatched: 7. The CDR3 spans 15 residues. Germline V gene lookup returns CDR1 PRHDT and CDR2 FYEKMQ (reference sequence). The CDR3 reads CASSLPGLAGIEQFF. CDR3 in DNA: TGTGCCAGCAGCCTACCGGGACTAGCGGGGATTGAGCAGTTCTTC.

This chain joins TRBV29-1 and TRBJ2-7; TRBD2 is a possible D gene (6 bases). Trimming stripped 5 bases from V and 0 bases from J, with 17 bases between. CDR1 and CDR2 from the germline V gene are SQVTM and ANQGSEA. CDR3 length: 15 residues. This chain's CDR3 is CSVRNWTTGSYEQYF. The DNA for the CDR3 is TGCAGCGTTAGAAATTGGACTACCGGCTCCTACGAGCAGTACTTC.

This rearrangement joins TRBV28 to TRBJ2-7; D is uncertain. Looked up from germline, CDR1 is MDHEN and CDR2 is SYDVKM. V shed 5 bases and J shed 4 bases, with 9 bases lying between them. CDR3 length: 12 amino acids. As DNA, the CDR3 is TGTGCCAGCAGTGTATTTATTTACGAGCAGTACTTC. Its translation is CASSVFIYEQYF.

V and J are TRBV7-2 and TRBJ2-7, with TRBD2 identical over 13 bases. V dropped 5 bases and J dropped 8; count of bases not matched to a gene: 6. This CDR3 is 14 amino acids long. Germline CDR1 and CDR2: SGHTA and FQGNSA. The CDR3 DNA sequence: TGTGCCAGCAGCCAAACTAGCGGGAGGGTAAAGCAGTACTTC. Its protein product is CASSQTSGRVKQYF.

The chain carries TRBV5-6 and TRBJ2-3; D perhaps matches TRBD2 (7 bases). Trimming removed 6 bases at V and 2 bases at J, with 16 bases between. This CDR3 spans 15 amino acids. Looked up from germline, CDR1 is SGHDT and CDR2 is YYEEEE. CDR3 nucleotides: TGTGCCAGCATCCGAAGGGGGGGGTACACAGATACGCAGTATTTT. It specifies CASIRRGGYTDTQYF.

This clone was seen a single time. This chain connects TRBV30 to TRBJ2-7, with TRBD2 matching 13 bases. The CDR3 has 15 amino acids. Trimming at V came to 1 base and at J to 6 bases, leaving 6 bases not matched to a gene. Germline values: CDR1 GTSNPN, CDR2 SVGIG (reference sequence). The DNA for the CDR3 is TGTGCCTGGAGTGGGAGACTAGCGGGAGGCGGCGAGCAGTACTTC. It is translated as CAWSGRLAGGGEQYF.